The source of this TCR beta chain is a study of identical twins. Study results and caveats: The study reached conclusions through statistical analysis that was cross-sectional, not following the same donors.

The ends were cut back, 3 bases at V and 1 base at J, with 4 bases in the middle. The CDR3 has 14 amino acids. This clonotype was recorded a few times. Antigen unknown. TCRdb re-called the 5' RACE reads through MiXCR, storing one row per CDR3 protein. The table lists around 690,000 distinct CDR3 sequences, 21% of them singletons, with 4% to 5.5% in the top ten. The same data also went into a second study, on T cells expressing NK-cell markers. According to that study: Underlying the TCR beta repertoires were sorted CD3+CD56+NKG2C+, CD3+CD56+NKG2C- and CD3+CD56-NKG2C+ T cells. Roughly six donors showed dominant NKG2C+ clonotypes comprising about 1.0-8% of their CD8+ T cells.

This receptor was identified in a woman between 18 and 29 years old in good health. The J gene is TRBJ1-6, the V gene TRBV12-3 or TRBV12-4; D gene ambiguous. Sample: PBMCs. For the CDR3, the DNA is TGTGCCAGCAGTTTCACGTCCTATAATTCACCCCTCCACTTT. Translating gives CASSFTSYNSPLHF.